This T cell receptor (beta chain) was obtained from a study of blood T cell repertoires in COVID-19. Overall study: Sources were T cells, B-cell-depleted T cells, or PBMCs; the material itself was cDNA or gDNA.

CDR3 length: 17 residues. Per the germline V gene, CDR1 is LNHNV and CDR2 is YYDKDF (reference sequence). The V segment lost 1 base and the J segment 3 bases; nucleotides outside the gene matches: 6. Produced via immunoSEQ multiplex PCR; TCRdb's table is partial and in-frame only. The sample holds over 3,000 clones, roughly 70% seen once. This sequence originates from a man in his 70s with active COVID-19. The sequencing sample was made of peripheral blood. The rearrangement links TRBV15 to TRBJ1-1; 12 nucleotides agree with TRBD1. The CDR3, as DNA: TGTGCCACCAGCAGAGTTCCGGGACAGGGGGCCTACACTGAAGCTTTCTTT. Translating it yields CATSRVPGQGAYTEAFF.